The present T cell receptor (beta chain) was sequenced within a study of regulatory and conventional T cells in RAG deficiency. Libraries were prepared by immunoSEQ multiplex PCR; TCRdb keeps only in-frame clonotypes and omits some of them. The table records tens of thousands of clones, around 90% of them present only once. The sorted regulatory T cells were CD4+, CD25-high and CD127-low, with genomic DNA sequenced. Another study also made use of these data, one on regulatory T cells. In that study: Amplification used 52 TRBV primers and 13 TRBJ primers.

This sequence originates from a human donor in good health. Sequencing was performed on Tregs sorted from blood.

This chain's CDR3 is CASSRAGLGNTIYF. The DNA of the CDR3 is TGTGCCAGCAGCCGAGCAGGGTTGGGAAACACCATATATTTT. V and J are TRBV6-6 and TRBJ1-3; the D gene is possibly TRBD1 (5 bases). Germline loops: CDR1 MNHNY, CDR2 SVGAGI (reference sequence). CDR3 size: 14 residues. Trimming took 6 bases from V and 4 from J, leaving 13 bases between them.